This T cell receptor (beta chain) was obtained from a study of response to subunit inactivated influenza vaccine. Study-wide results and limits: It was the authors' suggestion that each seasonal influenza vaccination recruits few new T cells.

The CDR3 sequence is 14 residues long. J lost 4 bases, V lost 2 bases, and 4 bases had no gene match. CDR1 and CDR2 from the germline V gene are SGHAT and FQNNGV. MiXCR was run by TCRdb on the RT-PCR reads, yielding one entry per CDR3 protein. The profile shows hundreds of thousands of distinct CDR3 sequences, approximately 15% of them singletons. On this clonotype: Its antigen is currently unknown.

The chain joins TRBV11-2 to TRBJ1-1, with 7 bases lining up with TRBD1. The sample consisted of CD4+ T cells sorted from PBMCs, taken around 25 months after vaccination. The sequence derives from a man aged 50 to 69 who received an inactivated influenza vaccine. The CDR3 sequence is CASSLTAGGTEAFF. Here the CDR3 DNA reads TGTGCCAGCAGCTTAACCGCAGGGGGCACTGAAGCTTTCTTT.